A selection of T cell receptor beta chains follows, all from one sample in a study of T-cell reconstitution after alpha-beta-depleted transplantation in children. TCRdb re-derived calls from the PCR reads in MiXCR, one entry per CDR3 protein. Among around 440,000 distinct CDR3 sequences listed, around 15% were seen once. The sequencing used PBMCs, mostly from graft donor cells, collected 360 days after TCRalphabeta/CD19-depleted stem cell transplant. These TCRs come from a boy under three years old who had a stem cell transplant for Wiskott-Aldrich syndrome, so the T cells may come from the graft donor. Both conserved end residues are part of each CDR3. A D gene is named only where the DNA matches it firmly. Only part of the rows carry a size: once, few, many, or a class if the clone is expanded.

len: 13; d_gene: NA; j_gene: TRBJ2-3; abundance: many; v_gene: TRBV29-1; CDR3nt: TGCAGCGTCGGGGGCGTGAGAACAGATACGCAGTATTTT; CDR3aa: CSVGGVRTDTQYF
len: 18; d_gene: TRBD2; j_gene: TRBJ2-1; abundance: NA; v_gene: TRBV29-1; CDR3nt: TGCAGCGTTCTAGCGGGAGGGCCCAACTACCTCGTAGGGGATGAGCAGTTCTTC; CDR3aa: CSVLAGGPNYLVGDEQFF
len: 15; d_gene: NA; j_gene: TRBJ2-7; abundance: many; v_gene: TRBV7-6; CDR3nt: TGTGCCAGCAGCTCTGGAACAGGGAGACTCTACGAGCAGTACTTC; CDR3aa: CASSSGTGRLYEQYF
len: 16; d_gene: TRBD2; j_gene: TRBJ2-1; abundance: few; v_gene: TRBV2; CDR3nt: TGTGCCAGCAGTGAAATTGTGACTAGCGGGAACAATGAGCAGTTCTTC; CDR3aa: CASSEIVTSGNNEQFF
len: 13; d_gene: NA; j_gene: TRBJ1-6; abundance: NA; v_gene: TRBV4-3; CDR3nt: TGCGCCAGCAGCAAACAGGCTAATTCACCCCTCCACTTT; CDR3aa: CASSKQANSPLHF
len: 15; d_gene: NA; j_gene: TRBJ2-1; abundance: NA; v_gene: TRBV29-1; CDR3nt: TGCAGCGTTGATCTCAGGGCGAACTCCTACAATGAGCAGTTCTTC; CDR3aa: CSVDLRANSYNEQFF
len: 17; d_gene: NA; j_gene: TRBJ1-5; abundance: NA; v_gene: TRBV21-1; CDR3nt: TGTGCCAGCAGTTACCCCCCTCTGCCACTGAGCAATCAGCCCCAGCATTTT; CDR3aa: CASSYPPLPLSNQPQHF
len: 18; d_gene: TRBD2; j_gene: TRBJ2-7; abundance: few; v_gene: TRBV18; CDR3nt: TGTGCCAGCTCACCCATCAGGACGGCACTAGCGGGAGCCGACGAGCAGTACTTC; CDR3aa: CASSPIRTALAGADEQYF
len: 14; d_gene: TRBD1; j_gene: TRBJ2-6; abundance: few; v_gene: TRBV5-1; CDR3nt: TGCGCCAGCAGCTACAGGGGTGGGACCAACGTCCTGACTTTC; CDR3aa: CASSYRGGTNVLTF
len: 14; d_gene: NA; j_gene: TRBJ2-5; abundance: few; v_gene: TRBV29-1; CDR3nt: TGCAGCGTTGAATTTAGAAGGGCCCAAGAGACCCAGTACTTC; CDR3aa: CSVEFRRAQETQYF
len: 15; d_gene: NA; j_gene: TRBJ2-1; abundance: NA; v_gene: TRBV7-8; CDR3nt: TGTGCCAGCAGCTTACCGGTTGGCACCTACAATGAGCAGTTCTTC; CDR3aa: CASSLPVGTYNEQFF
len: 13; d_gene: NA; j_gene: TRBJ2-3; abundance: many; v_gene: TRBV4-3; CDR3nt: TGTGCCAGCAGCCAAGTTAGCACAGATACGCAGTATTTT; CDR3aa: CASSQVSTDTQYF
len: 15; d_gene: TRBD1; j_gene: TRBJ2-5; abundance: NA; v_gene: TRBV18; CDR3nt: TGTGCCAGCTCACCGCTTGGGACAGGTGGCGAGACCCAGTACTTC; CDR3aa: CASSPLGTGGETQYF
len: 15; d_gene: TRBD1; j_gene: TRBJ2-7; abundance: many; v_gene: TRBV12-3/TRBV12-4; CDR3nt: TGTGCCAGCAGTTTATCCCTGGACAGGGCCTACGAGCAGTACTTC; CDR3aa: CASSLSLDRAYEQYF
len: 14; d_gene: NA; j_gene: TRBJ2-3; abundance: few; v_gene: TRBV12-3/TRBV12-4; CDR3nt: TGTGCCAGCAGTTTTGGTAAGGGCACAGATACGCAGTATTTT; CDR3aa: CASSFGKGTDTQYF
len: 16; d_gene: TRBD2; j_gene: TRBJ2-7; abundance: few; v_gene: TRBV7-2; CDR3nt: TGTGCCAGCAGCTTAGCGCTGGCTAGCGGACATTACGAGCAGTACTTC; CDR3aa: CASSLALASGHYEQYF
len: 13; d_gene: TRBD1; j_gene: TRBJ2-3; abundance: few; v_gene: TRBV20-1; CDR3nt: TGCAGTGCTATTACAGGGGGCTCAGATACGCAGTATTTT; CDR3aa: CSAITGGSDTQYF
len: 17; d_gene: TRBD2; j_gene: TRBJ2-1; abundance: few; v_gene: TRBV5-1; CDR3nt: TGCGCCAGCAGCTTGTGGCTAGCGGGGGGGTACTACAATGAGCAGTTCTTC; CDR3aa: CASSLWLAGGYYNEQFF
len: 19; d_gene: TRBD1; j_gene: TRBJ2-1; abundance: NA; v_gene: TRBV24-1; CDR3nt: TGTGCCACCAGTGATCCCGGTGCGGGACAGGGGGCGCCGTACAATGAGCAGTTCTTC; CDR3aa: CATSDPGAGQGAPYNEQFF
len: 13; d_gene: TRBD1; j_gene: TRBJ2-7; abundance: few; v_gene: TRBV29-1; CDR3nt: TGCAGCGTTGATGACAGGGACGAGCACGAGCAGTACTTC; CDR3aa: CSVDDRDEHEQYF
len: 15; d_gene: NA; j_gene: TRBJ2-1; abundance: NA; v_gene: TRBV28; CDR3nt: TGTGCCAGCAGTCTTATGGGTGGGGGAGACAATGAGCAGTTCTTC; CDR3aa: CASSLMGGGDNEQFF
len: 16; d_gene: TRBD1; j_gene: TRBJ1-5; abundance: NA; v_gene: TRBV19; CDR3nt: TGTGCCAGTAGTATACCGGGACAGGGCTGGGGTCAGCCCCAGCATTTT; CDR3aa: CASSIPGQGWGQPQHF
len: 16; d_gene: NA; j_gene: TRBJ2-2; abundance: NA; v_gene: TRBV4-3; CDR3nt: TGCACCAGCAGCCCTAGGGCTCGCCTGAACACCGGGGAGCTGTTTTTT; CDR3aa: CTSSPRARLNTGELFF
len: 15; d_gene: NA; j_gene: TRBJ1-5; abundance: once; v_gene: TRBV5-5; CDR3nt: TGTGCCAGCAGCTTTACTGGACTGCACAATCAGCCCCAGCATTTT; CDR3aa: CASSFTGLHNQPQHF